Listed below are T cell receptor beta chains from one sample, sequenced in a study of blood T cell repertoires in COVID-19. The table came from immunoSEQ multiplex PCR; TCRdb's copy has only in-frame clones and leaves some out. The data hold around 180,000 clones, with about 87% observed a single time. Sequenced sample: peripheral blood. These receptors came from a man aged 35-49 years with active or convalescent COVID-19. Each CDR3 is given with its conserved first and last residue. D genes are given only for firm matches. Size is omitted from some rows. Given values are once, few, many or a class for expanded clones.

>TRBV27|NA|TRBJ1-2|14|TRBD1
TGTGCCAGCGGCCCGGACAGGGCCAACTATGGCTACACCTTC
CASGPDRANYGYTF
>TRBV15|NA|TRBJ2-5|18|NA
TGTGCCACCAGCAGAGAATCCCCCGACCCGACGGAGCAAGAGACCCAGTACTTC
CATSRESPDPTEQETQYF
>TRBV6-4|once|TRBJ1-6|14|TRBD1
TGTGCCACCAGATCCGGGACAGCAAATTCACCCCTCCACTTT
CATRSGTANSPLHF
>TRBV7-8|NA|TRBJ2-5|16|TRBD1
TGTGCCAGCAGCTTAGGGACAGGAGACGACCAAGAGACCCAGTACTTC
CASSLGTGDDQETQYF
>TRBV29-1|few|TRBJ2-6|16|TRBD1
TGCAGCGTTGCTCGGACAGGGGGCTCTGGGGCCAACGTCCTGACTTTC
CSVARTGGSGANVLTF
>TRBV4-3|NA|TRBJ2-2|19|TRBD1
TGCGCCAGCAGCCAAGATCTAGGACAGGGCTTCACGAACACCGGGGAGCTGTTTTTT
CASSQDLGQGFTNTGELFF
>TRBV25-1|NA|TRBJ2-1|17|TRBD2
TGTGCCAGCAGTGCAACCTTGGGACTAGCGGACTACAATGAGCAGTTCTTC
CASSATLGLADYNEQFF
>TRBV29-1|few|TRBJ2-7|14|TRBD1
TGCAGCGTTGAAGTGGGACAGGGGGCGGGAGAGCAGTACTTC
CSVEVGQGAGEQYF
>TRBV15|NA|TRBJ2-1|17|NA
TGTGCCACCAGCGCAGAGCCACAGCCCCAACCCTACAATGAGCAGTTCTTC
CATSAEPQPQPYNEQFF
>TRBV3-1/TRBV3-2|NA|TRBJ2-7|15|TRBD2
TGTGCCAGCAGCGCGGGAGCACCCCTCCCCTACGAGCAGTACTTC
CASSAGAPLPYEQYF
>TRBV18|NA|TRBJ1-2|13|NA
TGTGCCAGCTCACCCTCGGACACGGTTGGCTACACCTTC
CASSPSDTVGYTF
>TRBV7-8|NA|TRBJ1-2|12|NA
TGTGCCAGCAGCCCCACAGGGCCTGGCTACACCTTC
CASSPTGPGYTF
>TRBV7-6|once|TRBJ1-1|14|NA
TGTGCCAGCAGCTTAGCGGTGGCAGCGCCTGAAGCTTTCTTT
CASSLAVAAPEAFF
>TRBV10-1|NA|TRBJ1-1|17|TRBD1
TGCGCCAGCAGTGCAGGGAGACAGGGGGCGAGGGACACTGAAGCTTTCTTT
CASSAGRQGARDTEAFF
>TRBV6-1|NA|TRBJ1-3|12|NA
TGTGCCAGCAGTGATTTTGGCAGGGCCATATATTTT
CASSDFGRAIYF
>TRBV6-6|once|TRBJ1-1|15|TRBD1
TGTGCCAGCAGTTACTCGGGACAGGGGGCAGGTTTGGCTTTCTTT
CASSYSGQGAGLAFF
>TRBV5-1|NA|TRBJ1-2|16|TRBD1
TGCGCCAGCAGCCGGATCGGGACAGAGCTCAACTATGGCTACACCTTC
CASSRIGTELNYGYTF
>TRBV7-2|NA|TRBJ2-7|14|NA
TGTGCCAGCAGCCCCGACAGAGGCTCCTACGAGCAGTACTTC
CASSPDRGSYEQYF
>TRBV30|NA|TRBJ1-2|14|TRBD1
TGTGCCTGGAGGTTGGGGACAGGGGCCAGCGGCTACACCTTC
CAWRLGTGASGYTF
>TRBV27|NA|TRBJ2-5|16|TRBD2
TGTGCCAGCAGAACTCCGGACGGACTAGGCAGGGAGACCCAGTACTTC
CASRTPDGLGRETQYF
>TRBV28|NA|TRBJ1-4|15|TRBD1
TGTGCCAGCAGTCCGACAGGGCTTACGAATGAAAAACTGTTTTTT
CASSPTGLTNEKLFF
>TRBV5-1|NA|TRBJ2-2|13|NA
TGCGCCAGCAGCCAGGTCTCCACCGGGGAGCTGTTTTTT
CASSQVSTGELFF
>TRBV11-3|NA|TRBJ2-1|15|NA
TGTGCCAGCAGCTTAGGTTGGAGGGGGCGCAATGAGCAGTTCTTC
CASSLGWRGRNEQFF
>TRBV6-5|NA|TRBJ1-1|13|TRBD1
TGTGCCAGCAGACGGACAGGGTATGATGAAGCTTTCTTT
CASRRTGYDEAFF
>TRBV12-5|once|TRBJ1-2|14|TRBD1
TGTGCTAGTGGTCCGGACAGGGAGGTCGGGGGCTACACCTTC
CASGPDREVGGYTF
>TRBV28|once|TRBJ1-4|14|NA
TGTGCCAGCAGTTTAGGGGGCCCGGGGGAAAAACTGTTTTTT
CASSLGGPGEKLFF
>TRBV9|once|TRBJ1-1|13|NA
TGTGCCAGCAGCGTAGCCAGGAACACTGAAGCTTTCTTT
CASSVARNTEAFF
>TRBV6-2/TRBV6-3|NA|TRBJ2-5|16|NA
TGTGCCAGCAGTTACTCGATAGGCGGTGGGGGGGAGACCCAGTACTTC
CASSYSIGGGGETQYF
>TRBV29-1|NA|TRBJ2-2|15|TRBD2
TGCAGCGTTGCGGATAGCGGGGGTAACACCGGGGAGCTGTTTTTT
CSVADSGGNTGELFF
>TRBV11-2|few|TRBJ1-2|14|TRBD1
TGTGCCAGCAGCTTACTCGGGACAGGCGATGGCTACACCTTC
CASSLLGTGDGYTF
>TRBV11-1|NA|TRBJ1-1|11|NA
TGTGCCAGCACCGGGAACACTGAAGCTTTCTTT
CASTGNTEAFF
>TRBV2|NA|TRBJ1-1|15|NA
TGTGCCAGCAGTACCGGGACCCGGGGGTACACTGAAGCTTTCTTT
CASSTGTRGYTEAFF
>TRBV10-2|NA|TRBJ2-2|16|TRBD2
TGCGCCAGCAAAATCAGTGGCGGGGGGGCGGTCGGGGAGCTGTTTTTT
CASKISGGGAVGELFF
>TRBV10-2|NA|TRBJ1-5|15|NA
TGCGCCAGCAGTGAGTCCAGGGAAGCCAGTCAGCCCCAGCATTTT
CASSESREASQPQHF
>TRBV30|NA|TRBJ1-5|16|NA
TGTGCCTGGAGCCGGGGGGGTGCCCTTAACAATCAGCCCCAGCATTTT
CAWSRGGALNNQPQHF
>TRBV30|once|TRBJ1-4|16|NA
TGTGCCTGGAGTCCCGACCTCGTGGGCGGGCATGAAAAACTGTTTTTT
CAWSPDLVGGHEKLFF
>TRBV19|NA|TRBJ2-4|15|NA
TGTGCCAGTAGTGGGTCGGCGGGACCCAAAAACATTCAGTACTTC
CASSGSAGPKNIQYF
>TRBV12-3/TRBV12-4|NA|TRBJ2-1|13|NA
TGTGCCAGCAGTTTAGGAGATTTTAATGAGCAGTTCTTC
CASSLGDFNEQFF
>TRBV4-1|once|TRBJ1-2|16|NA
TGCGCCAGCAGCCAAGTCCCCGTCAGTACCTACTATGGCTACACCTTC
CASSQVPVSTYYGYTF
>TRBV5-4|NA|TRBJ1-6|14|TRBD1
TGTGCCAGCAGCGCCACAGGGGGCGGTTCACCCCTCCACTTT
CASSATGGGSPLHF
>TRBV12-3/TRBV12-4|NA|TRBJ1-1|12|NA
TGTGCCAGCAGCTGGAGGGGACCTGAAGCTTTCTTT
CASSWRGPEAFF
>TRBV4-3|NA|TRBJ1-6|17|TRBD1
TGCGCCAGCAGCCAGGCAGGACAGGGGGCTAATAATTCACCCCTCCACTTT
CASSQAGQGANNSPLHF
>TRBV30|NA|TRBJ1-3|11|NA
TGTGCCTGGGGTATTGGAGACACCATATATTTT
CAWGIGDTIYF
>TRBV5-1|NA|TRBJ2-1|15|TRBD2
TGCGCCAGCAGGCCCACCGGGACTACCTACGATGAGCAGTTCTTC
CASRPTGTTYDEQFF
>TRBV5-5|NA|TRBJ2-3|16|TRBD1
TGTGCCAGCAGCTTAGGGACAGTGCCTAGCACAGATACGCAGTATTTT
CASSLGTVPSTDTQYF